This T cell receptor (beta chain) was profiled in a study of blood T cells in healthy people across ages. Study-level points and caveats: When set beside aged donors, long-lived donors presented more naive CD4+ cells and higher diversity.

Per the germline V gene, CDR1 is DFQATT and CDR2 is SNEGSKA (reference sequence). CDR3 length equals 14 residues. Trimming took 3 bases from V and 5 from J; bases not matched to a gene: 8. Note on this clonotype: Antigen specificity is unknown.

Using a J-beta primer mix together with a sample-barcoded 5' primer, a second PCR was run for roughly 6 to 12 cycles. All cDNA molecules were each tagged by a template-switch adaptor with 12 random nucleotides. TCRdb independently ran MiXCR on the 5' RACE reads; one entry per CDR3 protein. The data contain fewer than 750,000 distinct CDR3 sequences, 52% of them singletons. At least 6 million PBMCs were isolated per sample. Per sample, at least 5 micrograms of total RNA were extracted. Sample: blood. The rearrangement joins TRBV20-1 to TRBJ2-3, with 7 nucleotides matching TRBD2. The origin of this receptor is a woman of 80 years or more in good health. CDR3 nucleotide sequence: TGCAGTGCTAGTGCCCAGCGGGGAATAGATACGCAGTATTTT. Translating it yields CSASAQRGIDTQYF.